The subject of this entry is one TCR beta chain. Terminally differentiated effector memory CD45RA+ cells were left out of the naive CD8 fraction, which was CD45RO-negative and positively selected for CCR7. The CDR3 length is 20 residues. Per the germline V gene, CDR1 is MDHEN and CDR2 is SYDVKM. V lost 5 bases and J lost 4; bases outside the gene matches: 23. This record belongs to a study of shared clonotypes between healthy human individuals. TCRdb keeps only in-frame clones here, not all; method: immunoSEQ multiplex PCR. The table lists about 2,200,000 clones, roughly 91% of them singletons. The V gene is TRBV28, the J gene TRBJ2-7; TRBD2 matches 10 bases. The clonotype was recovered from a man aged 18 to 30 in good health. Some clones in this sample may be carry-over from other donors' samples. The sample comprised naive CD8+ T cells from PBMCs. The CDR3 loop reads CASSNPPGQIGLADPYEQYF. The CDR3 DNA is TGTGCCAGCAGTAACCCCCCGGGACAAATAGGACTAGCGGACCCATACGAGCAGTACTTC.